This entry lists 13 T cell receptor beta chains sequenced from one sample in a study of cytomegalovirus exposure and HLA in healthy donors. Profiled with immunoSEQ multiplex PCR; TCRdb holds only in-frame clones, not every one. The table shows 110,000 or so clones, with around 86% occurring only once. Sequencing input: PBMCs. These TCRs come from a woman between 18 and 29 years old in good health and CMV-seropositive.

The chain carries TRBV6-1 and TRBJ1-3; D not certain. The germline V and J ends were trimmed by 5 bases and 0 bases, with 14 bases remaining between them. The germline CDR1 and CDR2 sequences are MNHNS and SASEGT. This CDR3 comprises 16 residues. The CDR3: CASSQGLMSSGNTIYF. The CDR3 nucleotides are TGTGCCAGCAGTCAAGGTTTAATGAGCTCTGGAAACACCATATATTTT.

This clone appeared once. V gene TRBV25-1 combines with J gene TRBJ1-4; the D gene is possibly TRBD1 (6 bases). The germline V and J ends were trimmed by 2 bases and 7 bases, with 8 bases remaining between them. Looked up from germline, CDR1 is MGHDK and CDR2 is SYGVNS. CDR3 length: 13 residues. CDR3 amino acids: CASSEGGSEKLFF. Here the CDR3 DNA reads TGTGCCAGCAGTGAAGGGGGCAGTGAAAAACTGTTTTTT.

CDR3 nucleotide sequence: TGTGCCAGTAGTAGCATCCGGGGAACAGGGGATCAGCCCCAGCATTTT. This encodes CASSSIRGTGDQPQHF. The chain employs TRBV19 and TRBJ1-5; TRBD1 agrees at 7 bases. The V segment lost 4 bases and the J segment 5 bases; nucleotides outside the gene matches: 11. The CDR3 sequence is 16 residues long. Germline V gene data show CDR1 as LNHDA and CDR2 as SQIVND (reference sequence).

The chain is built from TRBV6-5 and TRBJ2-7; maybe TRBD1 (5 bases). Trimming pared 5 bases from V and 3 bases from J, leaving 11 bases between. The CDR3 contains 13 residues. CDR1 MNHEY and CDR2 SVGAGI come from the germline V gene. The CDR3 protein is CASSEEGHYEQYF. CDR3 DNA sequence: TGTGCCAGCAGTGAAGAAGGACACTACGAGCAGTACTTC.

This clone occurred a few times. V is TRBV5-1 and J is TRBJ1-6, with D uncertain. With 2 bases removed from V and 3 bases from J, the gap between germline ends came to 6 bases. Germline CDR1 and CDR2: SGHRS and YFSETQ. The CDR3 has 14 residues. Here the CDR3 reads CASSFRVYNSPLHF. The CDR3 nucleotides read TGCGCCAGCAGCTTTCGGGTCTATAATTCACCCCTCCACTTT.

This clone was counted once. The J gene is TRBJ2-7, the V gene TRBV27, with 9 bases that match TRBD1. The CDR3 runs to 14 residues. V shed 5 bases and J 3 bases; nucleotides not matched to a gene: 5. The germline V gene has CDR1 MNHEY and CDR2 SMNVEV (reference sequence). CDR3 sequence: CASSATGGVYEQYF. The CDR3 DNA follows: TGTGCCAGCAGTGCAACAGGGGGCGTCTACGAGCAGTACTTC.

This chain joins TRBV9 and TRBJ1-4, with 8 bases identical to TRBD1. The CDR3 spans 15 residues. Looked up from germline, CDR1 is SGDLS and CDR2 is YYNGEE. The V and J ends lost 10 bases and 3 bases, in that order; junction bases with no gene match: 11. CDR3 loop: CAGTGTGTPNEKLFF. Written as DNA, the CDR3 is TGTGCCGGTACCGGGACAGGAACCCCTAATGAAAAACTGTTTTTT.

This clone was recorded only once. The chain employs TRBV5-1 and TRBJ2-2; 8 positions agree with TRBD2. Germline loops: CDR1 SGHRS, CDR2 YFSETQ. This CDR3 has 15 residues. V shed 2 bases and J 3 bases; nucleotides not matched to a gene: 3. This CDR3 is CASSLAGADTGELFF. Written as DNA, the CDR3 is TGCGCCAGCAGCTTAGCGGGGGCCGACACCGGGGAGCTGTTTTTT.

This chain joins TRBV7-8 and TRBJ2-2; 8 nucleotides align to TRBD2. V lost 5 bases to trimming and J lost 8 bases; unmatched junction nucleotides: 10. CDR1 SGHVS and CDR2 FQNEAQ come from the germline V gene. The CDR3 loop spans 15 amino acids. The DNA of the CDR3 is TGTGCCAGCAGCGTCTCCGGGACTAGTGCGGGGGAGCTGTTTTTT. This sequence encodes CASSVSGTSAGELFF.

This chain connects TRBV5-4 to TRBJ2-7; 9 positions agree with TRBD2. Germline lookup yields CDR1 SGHNT and CDR2 YYREEE (reference sequence). Unmatched junction bases numbered 8, after V lost 4 bases and J lost 3 bases. The CDR3 runs to 15 residues. This CDR3 is CASSPVGTSRYEQYF. The CDR3 DNA reads as TGTGCCAGCAGCCCAGTGGGGACTAGCCGCTACGAGCAGTACTTC.

The J gene is TRBJ2-7, the V gene TRBV7-9; TRBD1 matches at 8 bases. V was clipped by 2 bases and J by 3 bases; unmatched bases: 3. Germline assignment: CDR1 SEHNR and CDR2 FQNEAQ (reference sequence). This CDR3 comprises 14 residues. In nucleotides, the CDR3 is TGTGCCAGCAGCTTAACAGGGGGGATCTACGAGCAGTACTTC. Amino acid sequence: CASSLTGGIYEQYF.

The chain couples TRBV19 to TRBJ1-2, with D unresolved. The CDR3 is made up of 13 amino acids. V lost 6 bases to trimming and J lost 3 bases, with 11 bases between them. In germline, CDR1 is LNHDA, CDR2 SQIVND (reference sequence). The CDR3 loop is CASSHRSYYGYTF. The DNA for the CDR3 is TGTGCCAGTAGCCACAGAAGCTACTATGGCTACACCTTC.

The rearrangement uses TRBV5-8 and TRBJ1-1; D remains ambiguous. Germline V CDR1 and CDR2: SGHTS, YDEGEE. The CDR3 has 14 amino acids. Between the trimmed V and J ends, which lost 4 bases and 1 base, there was a span of 11 bases. This CDR3 is CASSLRGENTEAFF. The CDR3 bases are TGTGCCAGCAGCCTGCGCGGGGAGAACACTGAAGCTTTCTTT.